This entry lists 31 T cell receptor beta chains sequenced from one sample in a study of blood T cell repertoires in COVID-19. Generated by immunoSEQ multiplex PCR, the TCRdb table keeps only in-frame clones and is missing some. The sample lists a few hundred thousand clones; approximately 88% were seen once. The material sequenced was PBMCs or T cells enriched from blood (not recorded which). All receptors derive from a man between 18 and 29 years old with acute COVID-19.

The chain carries TRBV5-8 and TRBJ2-4; 10 bases are shared with TRBD2. The ends lost 3 bases at V and 1 base at J; junction bases unmatched: 4. CDR1 is SGHTS and CDR2 is YDEGEE in the germline V gene. The CDR3 sequence is 16 residues long. The CDR3 region has the DNA TGTGCCAGCAGCTCGCTAGCGGGAGAGGCCAAAAACATTCAGTACTTC. Translated, it gives CASSSLAGEAKNIQYF.

The chain links TRBV3-1 (or the pseudogene TRBV3-2) to TRBJ1-3, with D possibly TRBD1 on 5 matching bases. This CDR3 has 15 residues. V was cut by 2 bases and J by 3 bases, with 11 bases left in between. The germline gives CDR1 LGHDT, CDR2 YNNKEL (reference sequence). The CDR3 loop is CASSQLGVGGNTIYF. CDR3 nucleotides: TGTGCCAGCAGCCAACTAGGGGTTGGTGGAAACACCATATATTTT.

The CDR3 reads CASSPGTGDFPYEQYF. The CDR3 DNA follows: TGTGCCAGCAGCCCCGGGACAGGCGACTTCCCCTACGAGCAGTACTTC. The chain combines TRBV7-9 with TRBJ2-7; 8 nucleotides agree with TRBD1. Losses at the gene ends were 5 bases for V and 2 bases for J; bases not matched to a gene: 11. The CDR3 has 16 amino acids. Germline V gives CDR1 SEHNR, CDR2 FQNEAQ (reference sequence).

This clone has just one count. The chain is built from TRBV6-2 or TRBV6-3 and TRBJ2-7, with D possibly matching TRBD1 (6 bases). V dropped 5 bases and J dropped 5 bases, with 19 bases sitting between them. Germline assignment: CDR1 MNHEY and CDR2 SVGEGT. This CDR3 region has 15 residues. CDR3 DNA: TGTGCCAGCAGTCGACGACAGGAGCTGGAGGACGAGCAGTACTTC. This translates into CASSRRQELEDEQYF.

The chain couples TRBV2 to TRBJ1-5; D gene unclear. Germline V CDR1 and CDR2: SNHLY, FYNNEI. There are 14 residues in the CDR3. V was clipped by 3 bases and J by 0 bases, with 6 bases between them. Here the CDR3 DNA reads TGTGCCAGCAGTGAGGGAGTTAGCAATCAGCCCCAGCATTTT. Amino acid sequence: CASSEGVSNQPQHF.

This clone was counted only a few times. The gene calls are TRBV25-1 and TRBJ1-2, with 7 bases lining up with TRBD1. The CDR3 is 16 residues long. The V and J ends lost 1 base and 8 bases, in that order; junction bases with no gene match: 13. Germline values: CDR1 MGHDK, CDR2 SYGVNS. Here the CDR3 reads CASSEWVGDSRKGYTF. The DNA for the CDR3 is TGTGCCAGCAGTGAATGGGTAGGGGACAGCCGAAAGGGCTACACCTTC.

This chain connects TRBV5-1 to TRBJ1-5; TRBD1 aligns across 10 bases. CDR3 length equals 16 residues. J was trimmed by 0 bases and V by 4 bases; bases with no gene match: 4. The germline gives CDR1 SGHRS, CDR2 YFSETQ. Written as DNA, the CDR3 is TGCGCCAGCAGCATTGGGACAGGGGATAGCAATCAGCCCCAGCATTTT. Its translation: CASSIGTGDSNQPQHF. Using reference TRBV5-1 and TRBJ1-5 for the parts outside the CDR3, the full variable domain is KAGVTQTPRYLIKTRGQQVTLSCSPISGHRSVSWYQQTPGQGLQFLFEYFSETQRNKGNFPGRFSGRQFSNSRSEMNVSTLELGDSALYLCASSIGTGDSNQPQHFGDGTRLSIL.

This clone was counted between two and nine times. V gene TRBV28 combines with J gene TRBJ1-2, with TRBD1 as a possible D gene (5 bases). Germline-derived CDR1 and CDR2 are MDHEN and SYDVKM. The CDR3 length is 14 residues. With 5 bases removed from V and 4 bases from J, the gap between germline ends came to 14 bases. CDR3 sequence: CASSQMTASYGYTF. The CDR3, as DNA: TGTGCCAGCAGTCAAATGACAGCCTCCTATGGCTACACCTTC.

The chain carries TRBV3-1 (or the pseudogene TRBV3-2) and TRBJ2-7; D might be TRBD1 (6 bases). The CDR3 is 14 amino acids. V lost 0 bases, J lost 2 bases, and 8 bases lay in between. The germline V gene encodes CDR1 LGHDT and CDR2 YNNKEL (reference sequence). This chain's CDR3 is CASSQDGGTYEQYF. Here the CDR3 DNA reads TGTGCCAGCAGCCAAGATGGGGGCACCTACGAGCAGTACTTC.

The chain recombines TRBV6-2 or TRBV6-3 with TRBJ2-7; tentative D call: TRBD2 (5 bases). Deletions cut 2 bases from V and 6 bases from J, with 11 bases between. CDR3 length equals 13 residues. CDR1 MNHEY and CDR2 SVGEGT come from the germline V gene. CDR3 sequence reads: CASSYPRDFEQYF. Here the CDR3 DNA reads TGTGCCAGCAGTTACCCCCGGGATTTCGAGCAGTACTTC.

V usage is TRBV14 and J usage is TRBJ2-1; 7 bases are a match to TRBD1. Per the germline V gene, CDR1 is SGHDN and CDR2 is FVKESK. The CDR3 sequence is 15 residues long. With V trimmed by 1 base and J by 8 bases, 8 bases remained unmatched. CDR3 amino acids: CASSQAHRGSDEQFF. The DNA for the CDR3 is TGTGCCAGCAGCCAAGCCCACAGGGGAAGCGATGAGCAGTTCTTC.

The chain employs TRBV13 and TRBJ1-3; TRBD1 aligns across 7 bases. The CDR3 totals 12 residues. CDR1 is PRHDT and CDR2 is FYEKMQ in the germline V gene (reference sequence). With V trimmed by 6 bases and J by 12 bases, 8 bases remained unmatched. In DNA, the CDR3 is TGTGCCAGCAGTTCCAGGGGGACAGACATATATTTT. It is translated as CASSSRGTDIYF. The full variable domain, completed using reference TRBV13 and TRBJ1-3, is AAGVIQSPRHLIKEKRETATLKCYPIPRHDTVYWYQQGPGQDPQFLISFYEKMQSDKGSIPDRFSAQQFSDYHSELNMSSLELGDSALYFCASSSRGTDIYFGEGSWLTVV.

V gene TRBV7-2 combines with J gene TRBJ2-7; D perhaps matches TRBD1 (5 bases). The germline V gene has CDR1 SGHTA and CDR2 FQGNSA. There are 17 residues in the CDR3. Trimming removed 0 bases at V and 0 bases at J, with 15 bases between. The CDR3, as DNA: TGTGCCAGCAGCTTAGCGGGGCTAGTTGGGGACTCCTACGAGCAGTACTTC. This sequence encodes CASSLAGLVGDSYEQYF.

The chain combines TRBV12-5 with TRBJ1-2; no reliable D call. Trimming left V 1 base short and J 5 bases short, with 8 bases between. The CDR3 is made up of 13 amino acids. The germline V gene has CDR1 LGHNT and CDR2 FRNRAP. The CDR3 nucleotides are TGTGCTAGTGGTTTGGGGGCCACGTATGGCTACACCTTC. This codes for CASGLGATYGYTF.

This clone was detected once. The chain links TRBV4-1 to TRBJ2-5; tentatively, D is TRBD2 (5 bases). Deletions cut 1 base from V and 2 bases from J, with 11 bases between. The germline CDR1 and CDR2 sequences are MGHRA and YSYEKL. This CDR3 has 15 amino acids. The CDR3 reads CASSQVLARQETQYF. CDR3 sequence (DNA): TGCGCCAGCAGCCAAGTCTTAGCGAGACAAGAGACCCAGTACTTC.

The chain uses TRBV13 and TRBJ2-7, with 7 positions matching TRBD2. Trimming cost V 4 bases and J 2 bases; bases outside gene matches: 14. The CDR3 spans 17 residues. In germline, CDR1 is PRHDT, CDR2 FYEKMQ (reference sequence). The CDR3 coding sequence is TGTGCCAGCAGCTCCTCAGGTGCAGCGGGGCGTCCCTACGAGCAGTACTTC. This encodes CASSSSGAAGRPYEQYF.

This clone was detected only a few times. V gene TRBV25-1 combines with J gene TRBJ1-2, with 8 bases that match TRBD1. There are 14 residues in the CDR3. V lost 5 bases to trimming and J lost 2 bases; unmatched junction nucleotides: 4. CDR1 is MGHDK, CDR2 SYGVNS, per germline. The CDR3 DNA reads TGTGCCAGCAGTCACAGGGGGGGGAACTATGGCTACACCTTC. Translating it yields CASSHRGGNYGYTF.

The V and J genes are TRBV28 and TRBJ2-3; D possibly corresponds to TRBD2 (6 bases). Germline CDR1 and CDR2: MDHEN and SYDVKM. The CDR3 extends over 15 amino acids. The V end lost 1 base, the J end lost 2 bases, and 10 bases lay between the germline ends. The CDR3 protein is CASSLFASVTDTQYF. The CDR3, as DNA: TGTGCCAGCAGTTTATTCGCTAGCGTCACAGATACGCAGTATTTT.

In this sample, this clone turned up a few times. This specimen includes other DNA sequences encoding the same CDR3. DNA of the CDR3: TGTGCCTGGAGTGTGGCTAGCGGCTACAATGAGCAGTTCTTC. Its protein is CAWSVASGYNEQFF. The chain employs TRBV30 and TRBJ2-1, with 7 bases matching TRBD2. The CDR3 extends over 14 amino acids. With V trimmed by 0 bases and J by 3 bases, 2 bases remained unmatched. In germline, CDR1 is GTSNPN, CDR2 SVGIG (reference sequence).

V is TRBV29-1 and J is TRBJ2-5, with 7 bases that match TRBD2. The CDR3 contains 13 residues. Germline V gives CDR1 SQVTM, CDR2 ANQGSEA. With V trimmed by 5 bases and J by 2 bases, 5 bases remained unmatched. The CDR3 DNA reads as TGCAGCGTTTTTGGGGGGGAACAAGAGACCCAGTACTTC. It codes for CSVFGGEQETQYF.

The chain joins TRBV4-1 to TRBJ2-1; tentative D call: TRBD2 (5 bases). This CDR3 is built from 15 residues. From germline, CDR1 is MGHRA and CDR2 YSYEKL. The V end was cut by 3 bases, the J end by 1 base, with 10 bases between. CDR3 bases: TGCGCCAGCAGCCAGATGAGGGATTCCTACAATGAGCAGTTCTTC. This gives the protein CASSQMRDSYNEQFF.

The V gene is TRBV7-6, the J gene TRBJ1-5, with D uncertain. The V gene's germline CDR1 is SGHVS and CDR2 FNYEAQ. The CDR3 is made up of 14 amino acids. Between the trimmed V and J ends, which lost 5 bases and 0 bases, there was a span of 8 bases. The CDR3 here is CASSARDSNQPQHF. The CDR3 nucleotides are TGTGCCAGCAGCGCACGGGATAGCAATCAGCCCCAGCATTTT.

The V call is TRBV28, the J call TRBJ2-3; TRBD2 agrees at 8 bases. The CDR3 spans 15 residues. After removal of 6 bases from V and 6 bases from J, the junction contained 11 bases not matched to a gene. From germline, CDR1 is MDHEN and CDR2 SYDVKM. CDR3 amino acids: CASRLSSGNRDTQYF. CDR3 sequence (DNA): TGTGCCAGCAGGCTGAGTAGCGGGAACAGGGATACGCAGTATTTT. The variable domain in full, with the rest retrieved from reference TRBV28 and TRBJ2-3, is DVKVTQSSRYLVKRTGEKVFLECVQDMDHENMFWYRQDPGLGLRLIYFSYDVKMKEKGDIPEGYSVSREKKERFSLILESASTNQTSMYLCASRLSSGNRDTQYFGPGTRLTVL.

This clone was counted between two and nine times. The rearrangement joins TRBV14 to TRBJ1-1; D is perhaps TRBD1 (5 bases). Trimming removed 4 bases at V and 1 base at J, with 7 bases between. Germline lookup yields CDR1 SGHDN and CDR2 FVKESK. The CDR3 sequence is 13 residues long. The CDR3 nucleotides are TGTGCCAGCAGCCGAACAGGGAACACTGAAGCTTTCTTT. It translates to CASSRTGNTEAFF. The whole variable domain, filled in from reference TRBV14 and TRBJ1-1, reads EAGVTQFPSHSVIEKGQTVTLRCDPISGHDNLYWYRRVMGKEIKFLLHFVKESKQDESGMPNNRFLAERTGGTYSTLKVQPAELEDSGVYFCASSRTGNTEAFFGQGTRLTVV.

The chain is built from TRBV27 and TRBJ1-2; 7 nucleotides agree with TRBD1. Germline trimming cut 6 bases from V and 4 bases from J; bases unmatched to any gene: 5. This CDR3 has 13 amino acids. The germline V gene encodes CDR1 MNHEY and CDR2 SMNVEV (reference sequence). This CDR3 reads CASSQTGPYGYTF. The CDR3 nucleotides read TGTGCCAGCAGCCAGACAGGGCCCTATGGCTACACCTTC.

The chain employs TRBV28 and TRBJ2-7; 12 positions agree with TRBD2. This CDR3 comprises 15 residues. Germline-derived CDR1 and CDR2 are MDHEN and SYDVKM. J gave up 3 bases and V 3 bases, and 3 bases lay outside the gene matches. The CDR3 region has the DNA TGTGCCAGCAGTTTGGGACTAGCGGGTCTCTACGAGCAGTACTTC. It specifies CASSLGLAGLYEQYF.

The rearrangement joins TRBV30 to TRBJ1-2, with TRBD1 matching 8 bases. CDR3 length equals 13 residues. J lost 7 bases, V lost 3 bases, and 7 bases had no gene match. Germline lookup yields CDR1 GTSNPN and CDR2 SVGIG (reference sequence). CDR3 DNA: TGTGCCTGGAGCCTACAGGGGGAGGGTGGCTACACCTTC. It translates to CAWSLQGEGGYTF.

This chain connects TRBV6-5 to TRBJ2-3; tentatively, D is TRBD1 (6 bases). V gave up 8 bases and J gave up 2 bases, with 11 bases separating them. This CDR3 region has 13 residues. Germline lookup yields CDR1 MNHEY and CDR2 SVGAGI. DNA of the CDR3: TGTGCCAGCTTAGGGACATTCACAGATACGCAGTATTTT. This codes for CASLGTFTDTQYF.

The V gene is TRBV5-6, the J gene TRBJ2-5; TRBD1 matches 8 bases. Germline V gene sequence: CDR1 SGHDT, CDR2 YYEEEE. V shed 4 bases, J shed 2 bases, and the junction held 7 bases outside the gene matches. The CDR3 has 15 amino acids. This CDR3 is CASSPGTGLQETQYF. The CDR3 region has the DNA TGTGCCAGCAGCCCGGGGACAGGACTACAAGAGACCCAGTACTTC.

This chain connects TRBV4-2 to TRBJ2-7; no clear D. This CDR3 region has 13 residues. Germline loops: CDR1 LGHNA, CDR2 YNFKEQ. V shed 3 bases and J shed 6 bases, with 12 bases lying between them. The CDR3 loop is CASSQSSPSEQYF. The CDR3 coding sequence is TGTGCCAGCAGCCAGAGTAGCCCCAGCGAGCAGTACTTC.

This clone was seen repeatedly, ten times or more. Other DNA variants within this sample encode the same CDR3. This rearrangement joins TRBV5-1 to TRBJ2-1; 10 bases match TRBD2. Germline CDR1 SGHRS, CDR2 YFSETQ. V lost 2 bases to trimming and J lost 7 bases; unmatched junction nucleotides: 3. This CDR3 contains 14 residues. CDR3 region: CASSFQREGNEQFF. Here the CDR3 DNA reads TGCGCCAGCAGCTTCCAGCGGGAGGGAAATGAGCAGTTCTTC.